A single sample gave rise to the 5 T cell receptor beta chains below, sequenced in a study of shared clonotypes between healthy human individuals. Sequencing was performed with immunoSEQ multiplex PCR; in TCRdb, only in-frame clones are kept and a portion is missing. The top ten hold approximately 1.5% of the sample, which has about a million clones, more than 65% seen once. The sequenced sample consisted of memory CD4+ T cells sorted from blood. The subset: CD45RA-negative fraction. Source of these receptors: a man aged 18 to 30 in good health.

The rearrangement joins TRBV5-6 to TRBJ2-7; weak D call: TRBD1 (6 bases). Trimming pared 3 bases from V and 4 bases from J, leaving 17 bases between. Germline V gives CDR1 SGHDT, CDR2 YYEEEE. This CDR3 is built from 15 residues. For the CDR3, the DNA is TGTGCCAGCAGCTCTGTCGCCAGGGGAAGTTACGAGCAGTACTTC. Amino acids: CASSSVARGSYEQYF.

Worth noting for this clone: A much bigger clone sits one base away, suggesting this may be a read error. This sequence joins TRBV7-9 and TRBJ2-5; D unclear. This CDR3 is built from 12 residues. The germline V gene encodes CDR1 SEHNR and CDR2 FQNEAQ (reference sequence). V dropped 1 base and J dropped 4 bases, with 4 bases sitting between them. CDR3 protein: CASSLVPETQYF. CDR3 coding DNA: TGTGCCAGCAGCTTAGTCCCAGAGACCCAGTACTTC.

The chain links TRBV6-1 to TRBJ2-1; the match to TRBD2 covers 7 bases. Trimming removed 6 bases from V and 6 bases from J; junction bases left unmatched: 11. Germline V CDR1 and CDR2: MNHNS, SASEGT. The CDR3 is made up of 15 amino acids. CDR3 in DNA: TGTGCCAGCAGATCTCAACGGGGGGAGGGCAATGAGCAGTTCTTC. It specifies CASRSQRGEGNEQFF.

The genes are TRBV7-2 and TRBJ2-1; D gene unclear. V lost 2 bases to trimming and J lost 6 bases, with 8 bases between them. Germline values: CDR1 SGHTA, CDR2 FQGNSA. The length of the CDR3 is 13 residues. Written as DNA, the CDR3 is TGTGCCAGCAGCTTACAGACTCTCAATGAGCAGTTCTTC. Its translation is CASSLQTLNEQFF. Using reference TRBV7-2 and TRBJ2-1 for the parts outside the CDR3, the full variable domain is GAGVSQSPSNKVTEKGKDVELRCDPISGHTALYWYRQSLGQGLEFLIYFQGNSAPDKSGLPSDRFSAERTGGSVSTLTIQRTQQEDSAVYLCASSLQTLNEQFFGPGTRLTVL.

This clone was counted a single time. The CDR3 coding sequence is TGTGCCAGCAGCCAAACGACAGGATCCCTTGGCTACACCTTC. Amino acids: CASSQTTGSLGYTF. This chain links TRBV7-8 with TRBJ1-2; maybe TRBD1 (6 bases). Germline loops: CDR1 SGHVS, CDR2 FQNEAQ. The CDR3 is 14 amino acids. Trimming pared 5 bases from V and 7 bases from J, leaving 17 bases between.